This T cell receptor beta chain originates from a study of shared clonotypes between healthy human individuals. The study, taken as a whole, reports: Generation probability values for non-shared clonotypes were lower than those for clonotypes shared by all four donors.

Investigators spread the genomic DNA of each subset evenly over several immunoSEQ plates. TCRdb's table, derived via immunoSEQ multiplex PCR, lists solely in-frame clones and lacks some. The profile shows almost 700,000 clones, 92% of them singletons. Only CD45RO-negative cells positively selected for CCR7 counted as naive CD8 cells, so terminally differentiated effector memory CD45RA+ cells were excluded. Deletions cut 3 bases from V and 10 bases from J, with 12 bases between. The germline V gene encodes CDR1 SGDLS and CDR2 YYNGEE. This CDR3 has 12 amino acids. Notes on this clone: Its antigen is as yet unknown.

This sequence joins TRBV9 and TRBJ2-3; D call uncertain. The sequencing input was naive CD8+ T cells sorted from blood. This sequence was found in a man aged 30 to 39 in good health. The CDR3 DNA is TGTGCCAGCAGCGGGCTTGAATCGGCGCAGTATTTT. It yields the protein CASSGLESAQYF.